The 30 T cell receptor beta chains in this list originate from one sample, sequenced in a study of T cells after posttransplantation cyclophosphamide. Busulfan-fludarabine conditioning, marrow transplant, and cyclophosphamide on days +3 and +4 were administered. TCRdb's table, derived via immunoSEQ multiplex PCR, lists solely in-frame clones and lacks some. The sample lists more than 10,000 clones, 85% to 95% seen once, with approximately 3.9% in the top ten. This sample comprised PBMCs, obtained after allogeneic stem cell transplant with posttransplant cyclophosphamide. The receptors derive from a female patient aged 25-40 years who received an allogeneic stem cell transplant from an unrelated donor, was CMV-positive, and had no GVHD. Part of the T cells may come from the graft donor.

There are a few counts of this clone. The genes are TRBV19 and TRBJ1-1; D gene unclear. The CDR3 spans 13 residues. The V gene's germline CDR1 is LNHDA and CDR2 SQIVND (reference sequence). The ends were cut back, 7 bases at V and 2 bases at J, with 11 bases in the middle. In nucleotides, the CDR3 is TGTGCCAGTAAATTCGGGTCTAACACTGAAGCTTTCTTT. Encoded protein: CASKFGSNTEAFF.

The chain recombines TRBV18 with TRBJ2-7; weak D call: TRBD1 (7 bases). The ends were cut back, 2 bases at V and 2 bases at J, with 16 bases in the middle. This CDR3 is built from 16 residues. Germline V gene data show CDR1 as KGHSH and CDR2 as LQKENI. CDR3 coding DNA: TGTGCCAGCTCACCAAAGAGTTCAGGGGGGCCCTACGAGCAGTACTTC. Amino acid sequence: CASSPKSSGGPYEQYF.

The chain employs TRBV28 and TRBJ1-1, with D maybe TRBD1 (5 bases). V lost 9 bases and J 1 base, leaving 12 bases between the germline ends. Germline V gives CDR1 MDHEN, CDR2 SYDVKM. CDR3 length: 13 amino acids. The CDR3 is CASRGSWNTEAFF. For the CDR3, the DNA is TGTGCCAGTCGGGGGTCTTGGAACACTGAAGCTTTCTTT.

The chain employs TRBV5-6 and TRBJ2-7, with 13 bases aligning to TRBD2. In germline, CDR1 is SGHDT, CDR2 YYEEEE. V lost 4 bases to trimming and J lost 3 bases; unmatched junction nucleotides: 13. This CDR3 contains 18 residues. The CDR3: CASSPPGRTSGRHYEQYF. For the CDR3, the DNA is TGTGCCAGCAGCCCCCCGGGCAGGACTAGCGGGAGACACTACGAGCAGTACTTC.

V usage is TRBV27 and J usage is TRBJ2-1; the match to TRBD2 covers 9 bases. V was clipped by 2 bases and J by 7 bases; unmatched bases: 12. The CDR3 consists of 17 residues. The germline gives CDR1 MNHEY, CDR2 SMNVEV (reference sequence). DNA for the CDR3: TGTGCCAGCAGTTTACCGGAGTGGCGGGAGGGCCAGAATGAGCAGTTCTTC. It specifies CASSLPEWREGQNEQFF.

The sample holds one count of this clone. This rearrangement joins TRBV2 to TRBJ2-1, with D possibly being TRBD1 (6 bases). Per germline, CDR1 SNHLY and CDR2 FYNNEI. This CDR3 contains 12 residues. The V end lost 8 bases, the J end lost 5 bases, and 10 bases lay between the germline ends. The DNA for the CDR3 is TGTGCCAGCCCGGACAGTGACAATGAGCAGTTCTTC. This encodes CASPDSDNEQFF.

The CDR3: CASSLVAGQMAPTYEQYF. The CDR3 bases are TGTGCCAGCAGCTTAGTTGCGGGACAGATGGCTCCCACCTACGAGCAGTACTTC. The gene calls are TRBV7-9 and TRBJ2-7; TRBD1 might be the D (7 bases). From germline, CDR1 is SEHNR and CDR2 FQNEAQ (reference sequence). The CDR3 has 18 residues. V dropped 1 base and J dropped 2 bases, with 21 bases sitting between them. Full variable domain (missing parts from reference TRBV7-9 and TRBJ2-7): DTGVSQNPRHKITKRGQNVTFRCDPISEHNRLYWYRQTLGQGPEFLTYFQNEAQLEKSRLLSDRFSAERPKGSFSTLEIQRTEQGDSAMYLCASSLVAGQMAPTYEQYFGPGTRLTVT.

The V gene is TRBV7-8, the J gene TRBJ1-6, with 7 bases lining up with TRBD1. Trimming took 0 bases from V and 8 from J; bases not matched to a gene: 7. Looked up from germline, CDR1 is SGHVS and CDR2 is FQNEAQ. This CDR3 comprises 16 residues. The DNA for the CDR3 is TGTGCCAGCAGCTTAGCCCGGACAGGCCGATATTCACCCCTCCACTTT. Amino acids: CASSLARTGRYSPLHF. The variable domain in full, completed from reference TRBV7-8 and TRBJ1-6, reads GAGVSQSPRYKVAKRGQDVALRCDPISGHVSLFWYQQALGQGPEFLTYFQNEAQLDKSGLPSDRFFAERPEGSVSTLKIQRTQQEDSAVYLCASSLARTGRYSPLHFGNGTRLTVT.

The CDR3 DNA reads TGTGCCAGCATATCCGGTCCCTACGAGCAGTACTTC. It is translated as CASISGPYEQYF. The gene calls are TRBV28 and TRBJ2-5; D ambiguous. The last part of the DNA fits TRBJ2-7 better; the J call may be wrong. Germline V lookup: CDR1 MDHEN, CDR2 SYDVKM. The CDR3 totals 12 residues.

This CDR3 reads CASSPPFRSDTQYF. The CDR3 coding sequence is TGTGCCAGCTCACCACCGTTCCGGTCAGATACGCAGTATTTT. The chain links TRBV18 to TRBJ2-3; D is undetermined. CDR1 is KGHSH, CDR2 LQKENI, per germline. The CDR3 has 14 amino acids. V was cut by 0 bases and J by 4 bases, with 8 bases left in between.

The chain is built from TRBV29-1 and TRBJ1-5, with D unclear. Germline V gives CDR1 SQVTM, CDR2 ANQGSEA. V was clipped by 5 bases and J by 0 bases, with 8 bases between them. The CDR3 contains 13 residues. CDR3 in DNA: TGCAGCGTTACTCCAGGTAGCAATCAGCCCCAGCATTTT. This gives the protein CSVTPGSNQPQHF.

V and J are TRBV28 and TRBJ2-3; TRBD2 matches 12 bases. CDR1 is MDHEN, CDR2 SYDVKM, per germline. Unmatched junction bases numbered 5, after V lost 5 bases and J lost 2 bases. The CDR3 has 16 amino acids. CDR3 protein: CASSQWTSGTTDTQYF. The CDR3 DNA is TGTGCCAGCAGTCAATGGACTAGCGGGACCACAGATACGCAGTATTTT.

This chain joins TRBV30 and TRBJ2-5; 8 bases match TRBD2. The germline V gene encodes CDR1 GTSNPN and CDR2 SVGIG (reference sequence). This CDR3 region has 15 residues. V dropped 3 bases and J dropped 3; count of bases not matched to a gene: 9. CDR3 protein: CAWRGSGTSKETQYF. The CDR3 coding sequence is TGTGCCTGGAGAGGTTCCGGGACTAGTAAAGAGACCCAGTACTTC. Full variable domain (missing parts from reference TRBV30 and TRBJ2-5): SQTIHQWPATLVQPVGSPLSLECTVEGTSNPNLYWYRQAAGRGLQLLFYSVGIGQISSEVPQNLSASRPQDRQFILSSKKLLLSDSGFYLCAWRGSGTSKETQYFGPGTRLLVL.

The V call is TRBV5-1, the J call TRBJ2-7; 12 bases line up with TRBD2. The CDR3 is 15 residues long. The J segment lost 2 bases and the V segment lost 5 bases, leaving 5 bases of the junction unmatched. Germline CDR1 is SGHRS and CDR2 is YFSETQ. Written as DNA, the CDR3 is TGCGCCAGCAGGGATACTAGCGGGAGGACCTACGAGCAGTACTTC. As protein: CASRDTSGRTYEQYF.

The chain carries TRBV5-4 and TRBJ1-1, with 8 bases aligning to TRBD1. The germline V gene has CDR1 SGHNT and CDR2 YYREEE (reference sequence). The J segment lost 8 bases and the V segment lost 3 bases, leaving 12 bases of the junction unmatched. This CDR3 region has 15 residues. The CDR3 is CASSSAKLGQGEAFF. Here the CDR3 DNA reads TGTGCCAGCAGCTCCGCGAAACTCGGACAGGGAGAAGCTTTCTTT. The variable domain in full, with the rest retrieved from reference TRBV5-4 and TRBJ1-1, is ETGVTQSPTHLIKTRGQQVTLRCSSQSGHNTVSWYQQALGQGPQFIFQYYREEENGRGNFPPRFSGLQFPNYSSELNVNALELDDSALYLCASSSAKLGQGEAFFGQGTRLTVV.

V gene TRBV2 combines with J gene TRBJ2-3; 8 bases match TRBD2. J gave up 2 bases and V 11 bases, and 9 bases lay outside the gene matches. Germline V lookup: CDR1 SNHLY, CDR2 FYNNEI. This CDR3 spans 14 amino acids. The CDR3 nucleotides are TGTGCCCACTCACTAGCGGCTCTCACAGATACGCAGTATTTT. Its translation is CAHSLAALTDTQYF. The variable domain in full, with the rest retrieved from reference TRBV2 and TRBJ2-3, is EPEVTQTPSHQVTQMGQEVILRCVPISNHLYFYWYRQILGQKVEFLVSFYNNEISEKSEIFDDQFSVERPDGSNFTLKIRSTKLEDSAMYFCAHSLAALTDTQYFGPGTRLTVL.

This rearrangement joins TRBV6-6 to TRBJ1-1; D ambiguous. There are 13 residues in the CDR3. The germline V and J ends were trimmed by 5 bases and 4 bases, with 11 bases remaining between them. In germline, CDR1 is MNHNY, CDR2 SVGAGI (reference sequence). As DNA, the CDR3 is TGTGCCAGCAGTCGGCGTCCGGGCACTGAAGCTTTCTTT. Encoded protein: CASSRRPGTEAFF.

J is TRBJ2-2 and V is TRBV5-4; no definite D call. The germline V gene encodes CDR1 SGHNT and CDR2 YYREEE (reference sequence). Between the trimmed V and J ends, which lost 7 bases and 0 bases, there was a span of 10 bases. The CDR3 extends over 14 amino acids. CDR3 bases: TGTGCCAGCGCTATAATGTCGAACACCGGGGAGCTGTTTTTT. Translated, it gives CASAIMSNTGELFF.

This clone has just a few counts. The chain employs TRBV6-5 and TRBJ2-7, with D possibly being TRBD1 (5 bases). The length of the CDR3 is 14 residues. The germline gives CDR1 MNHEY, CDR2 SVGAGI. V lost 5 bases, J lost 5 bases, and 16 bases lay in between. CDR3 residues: CASSQAGFSHEQYF. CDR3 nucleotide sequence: TGTGCCAGCAGTCAGGCAGGGTTTTCCCACGAGCAGTACTTC.

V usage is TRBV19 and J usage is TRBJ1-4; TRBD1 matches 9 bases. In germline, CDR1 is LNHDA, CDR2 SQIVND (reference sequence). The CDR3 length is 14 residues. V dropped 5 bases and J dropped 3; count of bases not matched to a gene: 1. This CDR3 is CASSRTGANEKLFF. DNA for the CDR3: TGTGCCAGTAGTCGGACAGGGGCTAATGAAAAACTGTTTTTT. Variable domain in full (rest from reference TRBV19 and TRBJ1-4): DGGITQSPKYLFRKEGQNVTLSCEQNLNHDAMYWYRQDPGQGLRLIYYSQIVNDFQKGDIAEGYSVSREKKESFPLTVTSAQKNPTAFYLCASSRTGANEKLFFGSGTQLSVL.

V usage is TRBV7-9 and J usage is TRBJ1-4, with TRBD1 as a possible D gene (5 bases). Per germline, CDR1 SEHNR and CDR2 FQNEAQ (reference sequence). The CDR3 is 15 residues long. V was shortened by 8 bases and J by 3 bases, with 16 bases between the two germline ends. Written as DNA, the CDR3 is TGTGCCAGCGGACGCACAGGAAACCCTAATGAAAAACTGTTTTTT. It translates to CASGRTGNPNEKLFF.

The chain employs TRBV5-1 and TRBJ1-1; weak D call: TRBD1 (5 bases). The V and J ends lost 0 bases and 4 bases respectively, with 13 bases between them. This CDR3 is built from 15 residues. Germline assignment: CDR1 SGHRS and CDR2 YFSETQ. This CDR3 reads CASSLVQGKSTEAFF. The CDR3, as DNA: TGCGCCAGCAGCTTGGTTCAGGGAAAGAGCACTGAAGCTTTCTTT.

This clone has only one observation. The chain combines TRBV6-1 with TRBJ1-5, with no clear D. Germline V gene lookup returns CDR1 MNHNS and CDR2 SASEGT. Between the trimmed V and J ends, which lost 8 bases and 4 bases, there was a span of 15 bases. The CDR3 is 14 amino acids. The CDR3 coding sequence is TGTGCCAGCGCGCCGGCGGCTGGAAATCAGCCCCAGCATTTT. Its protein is CASAPAAGNQPQHF.

CDR3 loop: CASSLLTGTGDSPLHF. DNA of the CDR3: TGTGCCAGCAGCTTATTGACCGGGACAGGGGATTCACCCCTCCACTTT. V and J are TRBV7-6 and TRBJ1-6, with 10 bases that match TRBD1. V trimming: 2 bases; J trimming: 8 bases; junction bases outside the gene matches: 6. Per germline, CDR1 SGHVS and CDR2 FNYEAQ. This CDR3 comprises 16 residues.

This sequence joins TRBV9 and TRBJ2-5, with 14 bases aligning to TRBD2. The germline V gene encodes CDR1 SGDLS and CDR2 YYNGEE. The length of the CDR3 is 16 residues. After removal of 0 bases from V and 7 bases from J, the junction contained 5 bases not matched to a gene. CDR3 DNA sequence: TGTGCCAGCAGCGTAGGTGGAGGACTAGCGGGGGGGACCCAGTACTTC. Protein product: CASSVGGGLAGGTQYF.

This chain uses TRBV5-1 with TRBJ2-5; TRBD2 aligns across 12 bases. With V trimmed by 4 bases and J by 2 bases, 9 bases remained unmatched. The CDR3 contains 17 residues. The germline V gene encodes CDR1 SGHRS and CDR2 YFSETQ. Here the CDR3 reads CASSPLLTSGGQETQYF. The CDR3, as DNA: TGCGCCAGCAGCCCACTTCTAACTAGCGGGGGGCAAGAGACCCAGTACTTC.

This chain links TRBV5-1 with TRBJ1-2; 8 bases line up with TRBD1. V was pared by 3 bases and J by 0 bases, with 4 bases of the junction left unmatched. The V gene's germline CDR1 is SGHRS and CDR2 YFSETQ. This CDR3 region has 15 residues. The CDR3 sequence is CASSWGQVANYGYTF. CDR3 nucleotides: TGCGCCAGCAGCTGGGGACAGGTAGCTAACTATGGCTACACCTTC.

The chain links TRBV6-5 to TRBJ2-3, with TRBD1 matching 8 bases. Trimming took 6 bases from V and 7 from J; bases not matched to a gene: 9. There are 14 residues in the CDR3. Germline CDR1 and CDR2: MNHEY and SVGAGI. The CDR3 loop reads CASRGTGITNTQYF. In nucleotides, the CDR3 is TGTGCCAGCAGAGGGACAGGTATTACAAATACGCAGTATTTT.

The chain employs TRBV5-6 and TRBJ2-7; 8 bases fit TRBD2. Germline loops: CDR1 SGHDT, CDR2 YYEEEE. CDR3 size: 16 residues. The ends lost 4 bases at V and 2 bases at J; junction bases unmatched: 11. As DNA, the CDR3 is TGTGCCAGCAGCGCGAGACCGGGACTAGTTCCCTACGAGCAGTACTTC. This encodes CASSARPGLVPYEQYF.

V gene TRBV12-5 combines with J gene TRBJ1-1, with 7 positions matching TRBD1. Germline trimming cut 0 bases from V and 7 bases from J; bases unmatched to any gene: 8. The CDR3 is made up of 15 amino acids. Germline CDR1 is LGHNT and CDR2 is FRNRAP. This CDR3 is CASGLVRGGRVEAFF. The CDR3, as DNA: TGTGCTAGTGGTTTGGTACGAGGGGGCAGGGTTGAAGCTTTCTTT. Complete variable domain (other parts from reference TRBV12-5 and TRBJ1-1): DARVTQTPRHKVTEMGQEVTMRCQPILGHNTVFWYRQTMMQGLELLAYFRNRAPLDDSGMPKDRFSAEMPDATLATLKIQPSEPRDSAVYFCASGLVRGGRVEAFFGQGTRLTVV.